The 22 T cell receptor beta chains below come from one sample, sequenced in a study of Ad26.COV2.S vaccination and SARS-CoV-2 variants. Assay used: immunoSEQ multiplex PCR; TCRdb lists only in-frame clones, some missing. In the table there are fewer than 900,000 clones, approximately 88% of which are singletons. Specified treatment: over 15 received Ad26.COV2.S at low or high dose, single or two shots; about 5 received placebo; per-sample allocation not given. Samples analyzed were those drawn on day 63 after the first vaccine or placebo injection. The starting material was peripheral blood, obtained in a trial of Ad26.COV2.S vaccine versus placebo. The receptors shown here come from a person aged 18-65 years who received the Ad26.COV2.S COVID-19 vaccine or a placebo.

This chain uses TRBV4-2 with TRBJ1-1; D is perhaps TRBD1 (6 bases). With 1 base removed from V and 6 bases from J, the gap between germline ends came to 12 bases. Germline lookup yields CDR1 LGHNA and CDR2 YNFKEQ. The CDR3 covers 14 residues. CDR3 in DNA: TGTGCCAGCAGCCAAGTCCCGGACAGTCCTGAAGCTTTCTTT. Translating it yields CASSQVPDSPEAFF.

This clone was counted between two and nine times. This chain joins TRBV7-9 and TRBJ2-7, with TRBD2 as a possible D gene (5 bases). The CDR3 sequence is 12 residues long. CDR1 SEHNR and CDR2 FQNEAQ come from the germline V gene (reference sequence). Trimming removed 2 bases at V and 6 bases at J, with 8 bases between. This CDR3 reads CASSLRRGEQYF. Written as DNA, the CDR3 is TGTGCCAGCAGCTTAAGACGGGGCGAGCAGTACTTC.

V and J are TRBV30 and TRBJ1-5; 8 positions agree with TRBD1. Trimming removed 4 bases from V and 3 bases from J; junction bases left unmatched: 2. The CDR3 is 13 amino acids. In germline, CDR1 is GTSNPN, CDR2 SVGIG (reference sequence). CDR3 bases: TGTGCCTGGACGGGACAGGACAATCAGCCCCAGCATTTT. This translates into CAWTGQDNQPQHF.

J is TRBJ1-2 and V is TRBV6-2 or TRBV6-3; D remains unclear. From germline, CDR1 is MNHEY and CDR2 SVGEGT. V dropped 2 bases and J dropped 8 bases, with 3 bases sitting between them. The CDR3 runs to 10 residues. CDR3 sequence: CASSYPGYTF. As DNA, the CDR3 is TGTGCCAGCAGTTACCCCGGCTACACCTTC.

The CDR3 DNA sequence: TGTGCCACCAATGACGCGGGAGGGCCAGATACGCAGTATTTT. It is translated as CATNDAGGPDTQYF. The gene calls are TRBV15 and TRBJ2-3, with 9 bases aligning to TRBD2. Germline CDR1 and CDR2: LNHNV and YYDKDF (reference sequence). V was clipped by 7 bases and J by 4 bases; unmatched bases: 6. This CDR3 spans 14 amino acids.

The chain is built from TRBV4-3 and TRBJ1-2, with a possible D match to TRBD1 (6 bases). Germline values: CDR1 LGHNA, CDR2 YSLEER. Trimming stripped 0 bases from V and 3 bases from J, with 11 bases between. The CDR3 extends over 15 amino acids. The CDR3 reads CASSQEQGTHYGYTF. As DNA, the CDR3 is TGCGCCAGCAGCCAAGAGCAGGGGACGCACTATGGCTACACCTTC.

With regard to this clone: The same CDR3 also results from other DNA sequences found in this sample. This chain links TRBV27 with TRBJ1-2, with TRBD1 identical over 8 bases. J gave up 2 bases and V 4 bases, and 6 bases lay outside the gene matches. This CDR3 is built from 15 residues. Germline V gene lookup returns CDR1 MNHEY and CDR2 SMNVEV (reference sequence). CDR3 residues: CASSSPGQGNYGYTF. The CDR3 DNA reads TGTGCCAGCAGTTCCCCCGGACAGGGAAACTATGGCTACACCTTC.

The V and J genes are TRBV15 and TRBJ1-4, with 7 bases lining up with TRBD1. The V gene end was trimmed by 0 bases and the J gene end by 6 bases; junction bases not matched to a gene: 10. CDR3 length equals 17 residues. Germline V gene sequence: CDR1 LNHNV, CDR2 YYDKDF (reference sequence). CDR3 protein: CATSRDSNRGLDEKLFF. The CDR3 region has the DNA TGTGCCACCAGCAGAGACTCAAACAGGGGACTAGATGAAAAACTGTTTTTT. Drawing the rest from reference TRBV15 and TRBJ1-4, the complete variable domain is DAMVIQNPRYQVTQFGKPVTLSCSQTLNHNVMYWYQQKSSQAPKLLFHYYDKDFNNEADTPDNFQSRRPNTSFCFLDIRSPGLGDTAMYLCATSRDSNRGLDEKLFFGSGTQLSVL.

V and J are TRBV5-1 and TRBJ2-3, with TRBD2 identical over 7 bases. Per germline, CDR1 SGHRS and CDR2 YFSETQ. The CDR3 contains 15 residues. V shed 4 bases and J 0 bases; nucleotides not matched to a gene: 5. The DNA for the CDR3 is TGCGCCAGCAGCCCCGTGGGAGGGAGCACAGATACGCAGTATTTT. This gives the protein CASSPVGGSTDTQYF.

As to this clone: In the same sample, other DNA sequences code for this CDR3. The V and J genes are TRBV5-5 and TRBJ2-7, with D uncertain. This CDR3 is built from 12 residues. CDR1 is SGHKS and CDR2 is YYEKEE in the germline V gene (reference sequence). Trimming took off 0 bases at V and 3 bases at J, with 4 bases between the two ends. In DNA form, the CDR3 reads TGTGCCAGCAGCTTGGGTGGCTACGAGCAGTACTTC. Its translation: CASSLGGYEQYF. The full variable domain, with the rest looked up from reference TRBV5-5 and TRBJ2-7, is DAGVTQSPTHLIKTRGQQVTLRCSPISGHKSVSWYQQVLGQGPQFIFQYYEKEERGRGNFPDRFSARQFPNYSSELNVNALLLGDSALYLCASSLGGYEQYFGPGTRLTVT.

This clone was recorded once. The chain recombines TRBV5-1 with TRBJ2-7, with 7 positions matching TRBD2. Per germline, CDR1 SGHRS and CDR2 YFSETQ. The CDR3 has 14 residues. Trimming at V came to 2 bases and at J to 6 bases, leaving 8 bases not matched to a gene. The CDR3 here is CASSLTSENIEQYF. The CDR3 nucleotides are TGCGCCAGCAGCTTAACTAGCGAGAACATCGAGCAGTACTTC.

This chain links TRBV30 with TRBJ2-6; the D gene is possibly TRBD1 (6 bases). Trimming pared 4 bases from V and 0 bases from J, leaving 19 bases between. The CDR3 contains 18 residues. CDR1 and CDR2 (germline): GTSNPN, SVGIG (reference sequence). The CDR3 DNA is TGTGCCTGGATGGGTGGGGGCCAAGCGTTCTCTGGGGCCAACGTCCTGACTTTC. Translation: CAWMGGGQAFSGANVLTF.

The J gene is TRBJ1-3, the V gene TRBV6-6; no reliable D call. The CDR3 length is 12 residues. Germline V gene data show CDR1 as MNHNY and CDR2 as SVGAGI (reference sequence). Between the trimmed V and J ends, which lost 6 bases and 4 bases, there was a span of 7 bases. The CDR3 protein is CASRGRGNTIYF. CDR3 nucleotide sequence: TGTGCCAGCAGGGGCCGGGGAAACACCATATATTTT.

This clone has just one count. The chain uses TRBV11-2 and TRBJ2-5; 12 bases are a match to TRBD1. V shed 5 bases and J 6 bases; nucleotides not matched to a gene: 7. The length of the CDR3 is 15 residues. Germline V gene data show CDR1 as SGHAT and CDR2 as FQNNGV. This CDR3 reads CASSTGTGGRKTQYF. As DNA, the CDR3 is TGTGCCAGCAGCACCGGGACAGGGGGCAGGAAGACCCAGTACTTC.

This clone was recorded only once. The CDR3 nucleotides are TGTGCCAGCAGCTCAACCCTCGGAAATAACCCGAATGAAAAACTGTTTTTT. This gives the protein CASSSTLGNNPNEKLFF. The V gene is TRBV7-9, the J gene TRBJ1-4; D is ambiguous. Trimming took off 4 bases at V and 5 bases at J, with 20 bases between the two ends. CDR3 length equals 17 residues. The germline gives CDR1 SEHNR, CDR2 FQNEAQ (reference sequence).

The chain has TRBV5-4 and TRBJ2-2; the D gene could be TRBD1 or TRBD2 (7 bases each). Germline loops: CDR1 SGHNT, CDR2 YYREEE (reference sequence). The CDR3 consists of 15 residues. Trimming took off 0 bases at V and 6 bases at J, with 12 bases between the two ends. The CDR3 spells CASSLGQGGAGELFF. The CDR3 DNA sequence: TGTGCCAGCAGCTTGGGACAGGGAGGGGCCGGGGAGCTGTTTTTT.

This sequence joins TRBV5-4 and TRBJ1-1; D is perhaps TRBD1 (6 bases). V was pared by 3 bases and J by 4 bases, with 16 bases between. CDR1 and CDR2 (germline): SGHNT, YYREEE (reference sequence). CDR3 length: 15 residues. The DNA for the CDR3 is TGTGCCAGCAGCTCGGGGGGCGGTTGGGGCACTGAAGCTTTCTTT. It yields the protein CASSSGGGWGTEAFF.

The genes are TRBV5-1 and TRBJ1-1, with a weak D call TRBD1 (5 bases). Germline V gene sequence: CDR1 SGHRS, CDR2 YFSETQ. CDR3 length: 15 amino acids. Trimming cost V 4 bases and J 8 bases, with 21 bases left between them. CDR3 region: CASSSTDRKDLEAFF. CDR3 sequence (DNA): TGCGCCAGCAGCAGTACAGACAGAAAAGATCTCGAAGCTTTCTTT.

The V and J genes are TRBV5-8 and TRBJ2-7, with D uncertain. The V gene's germline CDR1 is SGHTS and CDR2 YDEGEE. The germline V and J ends were trimmed by 5 bases and 3 bases, with 6 bases remaining between them. The CDR3 is 11 residues long. The CDR3 reads CASSNSYEQYF. The CDR3 DNA follows: TGTGCCAGCAGTAACAGCTACGAGCAGTACTTC.

The gene calls are TRBV13 and TRBJ1-2; D is unclear. V lost 4 bases, J lost 3 bases, and 9 bases lay in between. Germline lookup yields CDR1 PRHDT and CDR2 FYEKMQ (reference sequence). The CDR3 is made up of 13 amino acids. CDR3 DNA: TGTGCCAGCAGCTCAACAGCTGACTATGGCTACACCTTC. Amino acid sequence: CASSSTADYGYTF.

This clone was seen only a few times. The rearrangement uses TRBV7-9 and TRBJ1-1; D possibly corresponds to TRBD1 (5 bases). The CDR3 runs to 13 residues. The V gene's germline CDR1 is SEHNR and CDR2 FQNEAQ (reference sequence). V was trimmed by 6 bases and J by 1 base, leaving 9 bases between them. Here the CDR3 DNA reads TGTGCCAGCAGGCTGGGGGAGAACACTGAAGCTTTCTTT. Its translation: CASRLGENTEAFF.

This chain joins TRBV6-5 and TRBJ2-1; D ambiguous. V gave up 7 bases and J gave up 7 bases, with 11 bases separating them. The CDR3 loop spans 12 amino acids. Germline V gene sequence: CDR1 MNHEY, CDR2 SVGAGI. CDR3 nucleotides: TGTGCCAGCATTAGGACCCGGAATGAGCAGTTCTTC. It codes for CASIRTRNEQFF.